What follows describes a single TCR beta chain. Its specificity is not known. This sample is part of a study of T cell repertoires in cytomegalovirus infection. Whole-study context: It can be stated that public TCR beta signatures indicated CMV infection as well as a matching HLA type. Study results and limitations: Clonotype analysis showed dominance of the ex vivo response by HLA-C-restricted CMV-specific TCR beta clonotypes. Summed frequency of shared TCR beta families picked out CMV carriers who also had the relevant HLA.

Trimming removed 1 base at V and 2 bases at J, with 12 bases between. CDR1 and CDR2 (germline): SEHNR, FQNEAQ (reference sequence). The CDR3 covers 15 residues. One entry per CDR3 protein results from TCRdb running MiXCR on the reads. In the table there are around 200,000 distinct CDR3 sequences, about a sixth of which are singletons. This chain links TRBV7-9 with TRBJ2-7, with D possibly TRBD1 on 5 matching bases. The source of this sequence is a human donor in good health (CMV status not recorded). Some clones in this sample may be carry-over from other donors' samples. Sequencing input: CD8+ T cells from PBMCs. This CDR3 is CASSLEEDKPYEQYF. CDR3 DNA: TGTGCCAGCAGCTTAGAAGAGGACAAACCCTACGAGCAGTACTTC.